The 30 T cell receptor beta chains reported below all come from one sample, sequenced in a study of siplizumab effects on memory and regulatory T cells. Data came from immunoSEQ multiplex PCR; TCRdb stores just in-frame clones and leaves some out. The profile shows tens of thousands of clones, around 97% of them singletons. Sample: naive CD8+ T cells sorted from blood. The receptor source for this set is a human donor in good health.

The genes are TRBV12-5 and TRBJ2-3; TRBD1 might be the D (5 bases). The ends were cut back, 4 bases at V and 2 bases at J, with 13 bases in the middle. CDR3 length: 15 residues. CDR1 and CDR2 (germline): LGHNT, FRNRAP. The CDR3 loop is CASGSPDKPTDTQYF. The CDR3 region has the DNA TGTGCTAGTGGTTCCCCGGACAAACCCACAGATACGCAGTATTTT.

The gene calls are TRBV7-8 and TRBJ2-1, with TRBD2 identical over 12 bases. The CDR3 is made up of 16 amino acids. Losses at the gene ends were 3 bases for V and 7 bases for J; bases not matched to a gene: 7. CDR1 and CDR2 from the germline V gene are SGHVS and FQNEAQ. The CDR3 nucleotides are TGTGCCAGCAGCTTGGGGCTAGCGGGAGGGGGTAATGAGCAGTTCTTC. This translates into CASSLGLAGGGNEQFF.

V usage is TRBV4-2 and J usage is TRBJ2-7, with D perhaps matching TRBD1 (6 bases). The CDR3 runs 15 residues. Trimming took 4 bases from V and 0 from J, leaving 13 bases between them. Germline values: CDR1 LGHNA, CDR2 YNFKEQ. The DNA for the CDR3 is TGTGCCAGCAGCCCACAGGGCGGCAACTCCTACGAGCAGTACTTC. The encoded protein is CASSPQGGNSYEQYF.

This chain joins TRBV11-3 and TRBJ2-3; no clear D. CDR1 SGHNT and CDR2 YENEEA come from the germline V gene. V lost 3 bases to trimming and J lost 4 bases, with 5 bases between them. There are 12 residues in the CDR3. CDR3 sequence reads: CASSFRSDTQYF. CDR3 DNA: TGTGCCAGCAGCTTCAGATCAGATACGCAGTATTTT.

V and J are TRBV28 and TRBJ2-3; 8 nucleotides align to TRBD2. The CDR3 spans 14 residues. The trim removed 8 bases at V and 6 bases at J, leaving 10 bases unmatched. The germline gives CDR1 MDHEN, CDR2 SYDVKM. The CDR3 sequence is CASSKSGSLDTQYF. The DNA for the CDR3 is TGTGCCAGCTCCAAGAGCGGGAGTTTGGATACGCAGTATTTT.

The rearrangement uses TRBV19 and TRBJ2-1; D might be TRBD2 (5 bases). The CDR3 totals 16 residues. V was clipped by 3 bases and J by 2 bases, with 14 bases between them. Germline V gene lookup returns CDR1 LNHDA and CDR2 SQIVND (reference sequence). This chain's CDR3 is CASSMSKLGPYNEQFF. The CDR3 bases are TGTGCCAGTAGTATGAGCAAACTAGGGCCCTACAATGAGCAGTTCTTC.

This CDR3 is CSVYGLRAGGDYGYTF. Written as DNA, the CDR3 is TGCAGCGTTTACGGTCTCCGGGCCGGGGGTGACTATGGCTACACCTTC. V usage is TRBV29-1 and J usage is TRBJ1-2, with D possibly being TRBD1 (5 bases). The ends were cut back, 5 bases at V and 3 bases at J, with 22 bases in the middle. Germline V gives CDR1 SQVTM, CDR2 ANQGSEA. CDR3 length: 16 amino acids.

The CDR3 sequence: CASSQVGDFNTEAFF. CDR3 coding DNA: TGTGCCAGCAGCCAAGTGGGCGATTTTAACACTGAAGCTTTCTTT. V and J are TRBV14 and TRBJ1-1, with unresolved D. Germline V CDR1 and CDR2: SGHDN, FVKESK. With 1 base removed from V and 2 bases from J, the gap between germline ends came to 11 bases. The CDR3 covers 15 residues.

This clone was picked up one time. This chain links TRBV9 with TRBJ1-5; D ambiguous. The V gene's germline CDR1 is SGDLS and CDR2 YYNGEE. Trimming took 0 bases from V and 6 from J, leaving 10 bases between them. The CDR3 contains 14 residues. In nucleotides, the CDR3 is TGTGCCAGCAGCGTAGAGCGGGTGGGTCAGCCCCAGCATTTT. It encodes CASSVERVGQPQHF.

This clone was observed once. The chain uses TRBV7-6 and TRBJ2-5; 8 positions agree with TRBD2. CDR3 size: 16 residues. CDR1 SGHVS and CDR2 FNYEAQ come from the germline V gene. V trimming: 4 bases; J trimming: 5 bases; junction bases outside the gene matches: 12. The CDR3 sequence: CASSSETAGARETQYF. The CDR3 DNA reads TGTGCCAGCAGCTCGGAAACAGCGGGAGCGCGGGAGACCCAGTACTTC.

The rearrangement links TRBV28 to TRBJ2-7; D perhaps matches TRBD1 (6 bases). Germline V gene data show CDR1 as MDHEN and CDR2 as SYDVKM. V shed 3 bases and J shed 6 bases, with 15 bases lying between them. The CDR3 is 14 residues long. In nucleotides, the CDR3 is TGTGCCAGCAGTTTTGGCTCAGGGGTCGGCGAGCAGTACTTC. It specifies CASSFGSGVGEQYF. Full variable domain (remainder filled in from reference TRBV28 and TRBJ2-7): DVKVTQSSRYLVKRTGEKVFLECVQDMDHENMFWYRQDPGLGLRLIYFSYDVKMKEKGDIPEGYSVSREKKERFSLILESASTNQTSMYLCASSFGSGVGEQYFGPGTRLTVT.

V and J are TRBV19 and TRBJ1-2; D may be TRBD1 (5 bases). The CDR3 consists of 13 residues. Deletions cut 4 bases from V and 4 bases from J, with 10 bases between. Germline V gene lookup returns CDR1 LNHDA and CDR2 SQIVND (reference sequence). CDR3 sequence reads: CASSTPGLYGYTF. CDR3 sequence (DNA): TGTGCCAGTAGTACCCCGGGGCTCTATGGCTACACCTTC.

The genes are TRBV9 and TRBJ2-1; perhaps TRBD1 as D (6 bases). This CDR3 region has 15 residues. The ends were cut back, 0 bases at V and 4 bases at J, with 11 bases in the middle. CDR1 SGDLS and CDR2 YYNGEE come from the germline V gene. For the CDR3, the DNA is TGTGCCAGCAGCGTAGCTTTTCAGGGGTACAATGAGCAGTTCTTC. Translated, it gives CASSVAFQGYNEQFF. Combining the CDR3 with reference TRBV9 and TRBJ2-1 gives the whole variable domain DSGVTQTPKHLITATGQRVTLRCSPRSGDLSVYWYQQSLDQGLQFLIQYYNGEERAKGNILERFSAQQFPDLHSELNLSSLELGDSALYFCASSVAFQGYNEQFFGPGTRLTVL.

The chain carries TRBV5-1 and TRBJ2-3, with 13 bases fitting TRBD2. After removal of 1 base from V and 6 bases from J, the junction contained 5 bases not matched to a gene. The CDR3 covers 16 residues. Per germline, CDR1 SGHRS and CDR2 YFSETQ. CDR3 nucleotides: TGCGCCAGCAGCTTGTATGGACTAGCGGGAGAGGATACGCAGTATTTT. Translated: CASSLYGLAGEDTQYF.

The chain combines TRBV7-6 with TRBJ2-7, with 14 bases lining up with TRBD2. The CDR3 length is 16 residues. The J segment lost 3 bases and the V segment lost 5 bases, leaving 6 bases of the junction unmatched. Germline CDR1 and CDR2: SGHVS and FNYEAQ. The DNA of the CDR3 is TGTGCCAGCAGCAGGGGACTAGCGGGGGCAAACTACGAGCAGTACTTC. Protein product: CASSRGLAGANYEQYF.

The gene calls are TRBV5-1 and TRBJ2-1; the match to TRBD1 covers 9 bases. Germline values: CDR1 SGHRS, CDR2 YFSETQ. The V segment lost 3 bases and the J segment 2 bases; nucleotides outside the gene matches: 6. The CDR3 consists of 16 residues. The CDR3 nucleotides are TGCGCCAGCAGCTGGACCGGGACAGGGACCTACAATGAGCAGTTCTTC. Its translation is CASSWTGTGTYNEQFF.

The genes are TRBV2 and TRBJ1-1; D might be TRBD1 (6 bases). Germline V gives CDR1 SNHLY, CDR2 FYNNEI. The V end was cut by 7 bases, the J end by 3 bases, with 15 bases between. This CDR3 region has 14 residues. The CDR3: CASITDGGHTEAFF. The CDR3 nucleotides are TGTGCCAGCATAACGGATGGGGGGCACACTGAAGCTTTCTTT.

The gene calls are TRBV6-5 and TRBJ1-1; D gene ambiguous. Trimming took 6 bases from V and 0 from J, leaving 14 bases between them. The germline gives CDR1 MNHEY, CDR2 SVGAGI. The CDR3 is made up of 15 amino acids. The CDR3, as DNA: TGTGCCAGCAGACCCGAAGCGACCATGAACACTGAAGCTTTCTTT. Translated: CASRPEATMNTEAFF.

On this clone: Other nucleotide sequences in the sample specify the same CDR3. V gene TRBV7-2 combines with J gene TRBJ2-7; D may match TRBD1 or TRBD2 (6 bases each). The V end lost 1 base, the J end lost 7 bases, and 11 bases lay between the germline ends. This CDR3 is built from 13 residues. Germline CDR1 and CDR2: SGHTA and FQGNSA. Here the CDR3 DNA reads TGTGCCAGCAGCTTAGGGGCGGGGACAGAGCAGTACTTC. Translated: CASSLGAGTEQYF. Complete variable domain (other parts from reference TRBV7-2 and TRBJ2-7): GAGVSQSPSNKVTEKGKDVELRCDPISGHTALYWYRQSLGQGLEFLIYFQGNSAPDKSGLPSDRFSAERTGGSVSTLTIQRTQQEDSAVYLCASSLGAGTEQYFGPGTRLTVT.

The V gene is TRBV7-3, the J gene TRBJ1-1; 7 bases agree with TRBD1. Germline CDR1 is SGHTA and CDR2 is FQGTGA. Trimming at V came to 3 bases and at J to 3 bases, leaving 4 bases not matched to a gene. This CDR3 is built from 14 residues. Written as DNA, the CDR3 is TGTGCCAGCAGCTTCGGACAGGATGACACTGAAGCTTTCTTT. Translation: CASSFGQDDTEAFF.

This chain joins TRBV9 and TRBJ1-6; D gene uncertain. Trimming took off 0 bases at V and 7 bases at J, with 11 bases between the two ends. Per germline, CDR1 SGDLS and CDR2 YYNGEE. CDR3 length: 15 residues. The DNA for the CDR3 is TGTGCCAGCAGCGTAGGCGTCCAGGTGAATTCACCCCTCCACTTT. Amino acid sequence: CASSVGVQVNSPLHF.

The chain is built from TRBV6-5 and TRBJ2-1; 7 nucleotides line up with TRBD2. The CDR3 extends over 14 amino acids. The germline V gene encodes CDR1 MNHEY and CDR2 SVGAGI. With V trimmed by 4 bases and J by 7 bases, 7 bases remained unmatched. CDR3 in DNA: TGTGCCAGCAGTTCAGCACTAGCGAGGAATGAGCAGTTCTTC. It is translated as CASSSALARNEQFF.

The V gene is TRBV6-6, the J gene TRBJ1-1, with D uncertain. The CDR3 has 13 amino acids. Germline V gene lookup returns CDR1 MNHNY and CDR2 SVGAGI (reference sequence). V lost 7 bases and J 2 bases, leaving 11 bases between the germline ends. The CDR3 spells CASIPTDNTEAFF. The CDR3 nucleotides read TGTGCCAGCATCCCGACTGACAACACTGAAGCTTTCTTT.

The chain uses TRBV27 and TRBJ1-1; maybe TRBD1 (5 bases). This CDR3 has 12 residues. The V gene lost 5 bases and the J gene lost 4 bases, with 8 bases spanning the gap. Germline V gives CDR1 MNHEY, CDR2 SMNVEV (reference sequence). Here the CDR3 DNA reads TGTGCCAGCAGTCCCCAGGGCACTGAAGCTTTCTTT. The encoded protein is CASSPQGTEAFF.

Only one count was recorded for this clone. This chain links TRBV28 with TRBJ1-5; D is undetermined. The germline V gene encodes CDR1 MDHEN and CDR2 SYDVKM. Deletions cut 3 bases from V and 0 bases from J, with 9 bases between. This CDR3 is built from 15 residues. As DNA, the CDR3 is TGTGCCAGCAGTTTGGTGGGGTATAGCAATCAGCCCCAGCATTTT. It is translated as CASSLVGYSNQPQHF. The variable domain in full, completed from reference TRBV28 and TRBJ1-5, reads DVKVTQSSRYLVKRTGEKVFLECVQDMDHENMFWYRQDPGLGLRLIYFSYDVKMKEKGDIPEGYSVSREKKERFSLILESASTNQTSMYLCASSLVGYSNQPQHFGDGTRLSIL.

The chain is built from TRBV28 and TRBJ2-1; D is perhaps TRBD1 (6 bases). This CDR3 is 15 amino acids long. Trimming pared 3 bases from V and 9 bases from J, leaving 18 bases between. CDR1 and CDR2 from the germline V gene are MDHEN and SYDVKM. The CDR3 DNA reads as TGTGCCAGCAGTTTCGCAGGGGTAATTGATAGTGAGCAGTTCTTC. Residues: CASSFAGVIDSEQFF. The entire variable domain, with the rest obtained from reference TRBV28 and TRBJ2-1, is as follows: DVKVTQSSRYLVKRTGEKVFLECVQDMDHENMFWYRQDPGLGLRLIYFSYDVKMKEKGDIPEGYSVSREKKERFSLILESASTNQTSMYLCASSFAGVIDSEQFFGPGTRLTVL.

This chain connects TRBV6-1 to TRBJ2-3; D remains ambiguous. Germline V gives CDR1 MNHNS, CDR2 SASEGT. V was shortened by 8 bases and J by 3 bases, with 18 bases between the two germline ends. The CDR3 is made up of 15 amino acids. The CDR3 nucleotides are TGTGCCAGCCGAGGAGAAGTCTGGGGTACAGATACGCAGTATTTT. It is translated as CASRGEVWGTDTQYF.

The chain recombines TRBV9 with TRBJ2-7, with 11 bases lining up with TRBD1. The ends lost 3 bases at V and 3 bases at J; junction bases unmatched: 2. The CDR3 contains 14 residues. Germline loops: CDR1 SGDLS, CDR2 YYNGEE. The CDR3 region has the DNA TGTGCCAGCAGCGCGGGACAGGGGGACTACGAGCAGTACTTC. The encoded protein is CASSAGQGDYEQYF.

J is TRBJ1-2 and V is TRBV27; D might be TRBD1 (6 bases). Germline-derived CDR1 and CDR2 are MNHEY and SMNVEV (reference sequence). V lost 2 bases and J lost 4, with 14 bases in between. CDR3 length equals 15 residues. CDR3 region: CASSLRGGSSYGYTF. In nucleotides, the CDR3 is TGTGCCAGCAGTTTAAGGGGGGGGTCGAGCTATGGCTACACCTTC.

The chain recombines TRBV9 with TRBJ2-1; the match to TRBD2 covers 15 bases. V trimming: 3 bases; J trimming: 9 bases; junction bases outside the gene matches: 10. The CDR3 runs 17 residues. The V gene's germline CDR1 is SGDLS and CDR2 YYNGEE. CDR3 DNA sequence: TGTGCCAGCAGCGATGGACTAGCGGGAGGGCCCAGGGGTGAGCAGTTCTTC. It codes for CASSDGLAGGPRGEQFF. Looking up the rest from reference TRBV9 and TRBJ2-1 gives the full variable domain: DSGVTQTPKHLITATGQRVTLRCSPRSGDLSVYWYQQSLDQGLQFLIQYYNGEERAKGNILERFSAQQFPDLHSELNLSSLELGDSALYFCASSDGLAGGPRGEQFFGPGTRLTVL.